This TCR beta chain was observed in a study of blood T cell repertoires in COVID-19. The wider study: Samples came from the United States, Italy and Spain, spanning acute and convalescent COVID-19. T cells, B-cell-depleted T cells, or PBMCs provided the cDNA or gDNA that served as material.

CDR1 SGHDN and CDR2 FVKESK come from the germline V gene. V lost 4 bases to trimming and J lost 2 bases, with 8 bases between them. This CDR3 spans 14 amino acids. Original processing notes: For nucleated cells, counts were estimated from reference gene primer amplification. Profiling relied on immunoSEQ multiplex PCR, and the TCRdb table lists in-frame clones only, not all of them. For V, J and clone size, that table is used; D and trimming come from the DNA. The sample carries about 160,000 clones, around 85% recorded once. Sequencing input: peripheral blood. V is TRBV14 and J is TRBJ2-2; D remains unclear. The source is a man aged 60-69 years who had recovered from COVID-19. The CDR3, as DNA: TGTGCCAGCAGCCCCGTTCTTAACACCGGGGAGCTGTTTTTT. Translation gives CASSPVLNTGELFF.